The T cell receptor (beta chain) described here comes from a study of T-cell memory formation after mild COVID-19. Study summary: Each donor largely had its own TCR clusters.

V lost 7 bases, J lost 3 bases, and 19 bases lay in between. Germline V gene sequence: CDR1 DFQATT, CDR2 SNEGSKA (reference sequence). The CDR3 runs to 14 residues. The study's findings and limits: Pre-infection memory carried some responding clones, suggesting that cross-reactive memory joined. CD4/CD8 balance held among clones contracting day 15 to 85, and later expanders leaned CD4+.

This clonotype was observed many times. The antigen is undetermined. TCRdb passed the 5' RACE reads through MiXCR, listing each CDR3 protein once. Here the sample spans about 470,000 distinct CDR3 sequences, 18% being singletons. The chain carries TRBV20-1 and TRBJ2-7; a possible D gene is TRBD1 (5 bases). The sequence was obtained from an adult woman who had mild COVID-19 (a few samples of this study predate the infection). Cell type and time point are not known. The specimen was PBMCs or a T cell subset sorted from them (not recorded which). This chain's CDR3 is CSGGGLLGFYEQYF. For the CDR3, the DNA is TGCAGTGGGGGCGGCCTTCTGGGTTTCTACGAGCAGTACTTC.